These 9 T cell receptor beta chains were sequenced from one sample in a study of early T cells in non-severe SARS-CoV-2 infection. TCRdb fed the 5' RACE reads into MiXCR, producing one record per CDR3 protein. The table has fewer than 80,000 distinct CDR3 sequences, 12% seen once. Sequencing was carried out using whole blood. The receptors were gathered from an adult who was a healthcare worker with PCR-confirmed SARS-CoV-2 infection or an uninfected control (not recorded which).

V usage is TRBV10-2 and J usage is TRBJ2-2; tentatively, D is TRBD1 (5 bases). This CDR3 is built from 14 residues. The ends were cut back, 5 bases at V and 4 bases at J, with 11 bases in the middle. The V gene's germline CDR1 is WSHSY and CDR2 SAAADI. This CDR3 reads CASSWQGTTGELFF. The CDR3 DNA reads as TGCGCCAGCAGTTGGCAGGGAACCACCGGGGAGCTGTTTTTT.

This clonotype appeared a few times. V usage is TRBV11-2 and J usage is TRBJ2-2; TRBD1 matches 10 bases. Per germline, CDR1 SGHAT and CDR2 FQNNGV. The CDR3 is 14 amino acids. The CDR3 is CATGGQGYTGELFF. The CDR3 region has the DNA TGTGCTACCGGGGGACAGGGGTACACCGGGGAGCTGTTTTTT.

The chain links TRBV2 to TRBJ1-5; D unclear. The CDR3 contains 13 residues. CDR1 and CDR2 from the germline V gene are SNHLY and FYNNEI. V lost 6 bases, J lost 2 bases, and 8 bases lay in between. The CDR3 DNA reads TGTGCCAGCAGATCCTGGGGCAATCAGCCCCAGCATTTT. Its translation: CASRSWGNQPQHF.

The sample holds a few counts of this clonotype. The CDR3 loop is CASSLVSSGNTIYF. The CDR3 DNA follows: TGTGCCAGCAGTTTAGTCAGCTCTGGAAACACCATATATTTT. The V call is TRBV12-3 or TRBV12-4, the J call TRBJ1-3, with no clear D. The CDR3 length is 14 residues. V was cut by 1 base and J by 0 bases, with 4 bases left in between.

V is TRBV20-1 and J is TRBJ2-2; D is unresolved. The length of the CDR3 is 14 residues. CDR1 and CDR2 (germline): DFQATT, SNEGSKA (reference sequence). The V gene lost 5 bases and the J gene lost 6 bases, with 16 bases spanning the gap. The chain's CDR3 is CSAFRSGQAGELFF. The CDR3 region has the DNA TGCAGTGCTTTTAGGTCTGGGCAGGCCGGGGAGCTGTTTTTT.

This clonotype was observed at least ten times. This chain joins TRBV2 and TRBJ2-5, with TRBD2 as a possible D gene (5 bases). Germline CDR1 and CDR2: SNHLY and FYNNEI. The CDR3 runs 11 residues. The V end was cut by 6 bases, the J end by 3 bases, with 5 bases between. The CDR3 coding sequence is TGTGCCAGCAGGGAGGAAGAGACCCAGTACTTC. Amino acid sequence: CASREEETQYF.

This clonotype was detected ten times or more. This chain uses TRBV6-2 or TRBV6-3 with TRBJ2-7, with D perhaps TRBD2 (5 bases). The germline V and J ends were trimmed by 4 bases and 3 bases, with 7 bases remaining between them. This CDR3 is 12 amino acids long. CDR1 MNHEY and CDR2 SVGEGT come from the germline V gene. As DNA, the CDR3 is TGTGCCAGCAGTTGGACTGGCTACGAGCAGTACTTC. Translating gives CASSWTGYEQYF.

The chain uses TRBV28 and TRBJ2-1; D possibly corresponds to TRBD1 (6 bases). V was clipped by 10 bases and J by 4 bases, with 11 bases between them. CDR1 is MDHEN and CDR2 is SYDVKM in the germline V gene. This CDR3 has 12 residues. CDR3 loop: CATSDRYNEQFF. CDR3 sequence (DNA): TGTGCCACCTCGGACAGATACAATGAGCAGTTCTTC.

This clonotype occurred a few times. The chain links TRBV29-1 to TRBJ1-3, with D unclear. CDR1 and CDR2 from the germline V gene are SQVTM and ANQGSEA. The CDR3 length is 13 residues. The V gene lost 6 bases and the J gene lost 0 bases, with 9 bases spanning the gap. This CDR3 reads CSVAVSSGNTIYF. CDR3 sequence (DNA): TGCAGCGTCGCAGTCAGCTCTGGAAACACCATATATTTT.